Listed below are T cell receptor beta chains from one sample, sequenced in a study of vaccination and CD4 T cells after COVID-19. TCRdb re-analysed the PCR reads in MiXCR, keeping a single row per CDR3 protein. This table has around 2,600 distinct CDR3 sequences, approximately 25% appearing once. These receptors have no identified antigens. The sample was CD4+ T cells from blood, cultured in vitro. All receptors come from a human donor in good health. The CDR3 runs from the conserved cysteine through the conserved F or W. The D gene is left open where the match is weak. Some rows have no size entry. The others give once, few or many, or a class for an expanded clone.

clone_size j_call d_call v_call cdr3_nt cdr3_aa
- TRBJ2-7 TRBD2 TRBV7-2 TGTGCCAGCGCACGGGGGGTCGGCTACGAGCAGTACTTC CASARGVGYEQYF
- TRBJ1-2 TRBD1 TRBV4-3 TGCGCCAGCAGCCCTGGGACAGTGGGGCTTGGCTACACCTTC CASSPGTVGLGYTF
few TRBJ2-1 - TRBV27 TGTGCCAGCACCGACGTCGAAGCTAGCCACCAGTTCTTC CASTDVEASHQFF
few TRBJ2-3 - TRBV11-1 TGTGCCAGCAGCGCATCTTTCACAGATACGCAGTATTTT CASSASFTDTQYF
few TRBJ1-1 TRBD1 TRBV6-2/TRBV6-3 TGTGCCAGCAGTTACCCAGCCTACACCGGGACAGGGGGCTTTGGAAACACTGAAGCTTTCTTT CASSYPAYTGTGGFGNTEAFF
- TRBJ1-1 - TRBV5-1 TGCGCCAGCAGCTTCGGGGAGGGTGCCAGCACTGAAGCTTTCTTT CASSFGEGASTEAFF
once TRBJ1-5 TRBD1 TRBV5-6 TGTGCCAGCAGCTTGGGGGCAGGGGGTGGCAATCAGCCCCAGCATTTT CASSLGAGGGNQPQHF
- TRBJ1-6 TRBD1 TRBV5-1 TGCGCCAGCAGCCCAGGGGACAGGGATTCACCCCTCCACTTT CASSPGDRDSPLHF
few TRBJ2-3 - TRBV20-1 TGCAGTGCCCAGTACACAGATACGCAGTATTTT CSAQYTDTQYF
medium-sized TRBJ1-5 - TRBV6-1 TGTGCCAGCAGTGATCGAGGGTGGAATCAGCCCCAGCATTTT CASSDRGWNQPQHF
medium-sized TRBJ1-5 - TRBV2 TGTGCCAGCAGTGTGGGCGGGCAGCCCCAGCATTTT CASSVGGQPQHF
- TRBJ1-3 - TRBV30 TGTGCCTGGACCACTTGGTCTGGAAACACCATATATTTT CAWTTWSGNTIYF
medium-sized TRBJ1-2 TRBD1 TRBV6-1 TGTGCCAGCAGCTATCGACAGGGGCGCTCCAGTGGCTACACCTTC CASSYRQGRSSGYTF
- TRBJ2-1 TRBD2 TRBV15 TGTGCCACCAGCAGAGATGGCGGGAGGGCCGATGAGCAGTTCTTC CATSRDGGRADEQFF
few TRBJ2-3 TRBD2 TRBV7-3 TGTGCCAGCAGCTTAAAGGCGGCTAGCGGGTTCCCAGATACGCAGTATTTT CASSLKAASGFPDTQYF
few TRBJ2-5 - TRBV15 TGTGCCACCAGCAGAGACGGGGAGACCCAGTACTTC CATSRDGETQYF
few TRBJ1-6 TRBD1 TRBV28 TGTGCCAGCATCGCACTCCGGGACAGGGAGAAGGGTAATTCACCCCTCCACTTT CASIALRDREKGNSPLHF
- TRBJ2-3 - TRBV7-3 TGTGCCAGCAGCAAAAAGGGCGGGTACGCAGATACGCAGTATTTT CASSKKGGYADTQYF
- TRBJ2-5 TRBD1 TRBV28 TGTGCCAGCAGTTTGCGGGACAGGGCAGAGACCCAGTACTTC CASSLRDRAETQYF
- TRBJ1-3 - TRBV2 TGTGCCAGCAGTGAAGGGTTCTCTGGAAACACCATATATTTT CASSEGFSGNTIYF
- TRBJ2-3 TRBD1 TRBV2 TGTGCCAGCAGGGGACGGACAGGATACACAGATACGCAGTATTTT CASRGRTGYTDTQYF
- TRBJ2-7 TRBD1 TRBV28 TGTGCCAGCAGTTTATGGGACAGGGGCTCCAGTTACGAGCAGTACTTC CASSLWDRGSSYEQYF
- TRBJ2-7 - TRBV6-1 TGTGCCAGCAGTGAAGCCTACGAGCAGTACTTC CASSEAYEQYF
few TRBJ1-2 TRBD1 TRBV12-3/TRBV12-4 TGTGCCAGCAGTCCCCTCGGACAGGGTTATGGCTACACCTTC CASSPLGQGYGYTF
few TRBJ2-7 TRBD2 TRBV6-2/TRBV6-3 TGTGCCAGCAGTTACTCGGGGCTAGCGGGAAAGGCCGGCTACGAGCAGTACTTC CASSYSGLAGKAGYEQYF
medium-sized TRBJ1-5 - TRBV20-1 TGCAGTGCTTGGACTTCTAGTAGCAATCAGCCCCAGCATTTT CSAWTSSSNQPQHF
- TRBJ2-2 TRBD2 TRBV12-3/TRBV12-4 TGTGCCAGCATCCTCAGACTAGCGGACACCGGGGAGCTGTTTTTT CASILRLADTGELFF
few TRBJ2-6 - TRBV2 TGTGCCAGCAGTGAACAGGCCCGGGGTGGGGCCAACGTCCTGACTTTC CASSEQARGGANVLTF
- TRBJ2-3 TRBD1 TRBV5-4 TGTGCCAGCAGCTTGGGTCAGGGGGTTGATACGCAGTATTTT CASSLGQGVDTQYF
- TRBJ2-5 - TRBV5-4 TGTGCCAGCAGCTTGGTCGTTAGCGGCCAAGAGACCCAGTACTTC CASSLVVSGQETQYF
few TRBJ1-5 - TRBV6-1 TGTGCCGTTCCCGGGCCAGGGCTATCAAATCAGCCCCAGCATTTT CAVPGPGLSNQPQHF
once TRBJ2-7 - TRBV2 TGTGCCAGCAGTGGGGCAGGGCCCTACGAGCAGTACTTC CASSGAGPYEQYF
large TRBJ2-6 - TRBV10-1 TGCGCCAGCAGTGTTGAGCGACGCTCTGGGGCCAACGTCCTGACTTTC CASSVERRSGANVLTF
few TRBJ2-7 - TRBV20-1 TGCAGTGCTAGCCAGCAGTCTTTGACCTACGAGCAGTACTTC CSASQQSLTYEQYF
few TRBJ1-6 - TRBV2 TGTGCCAGCAGCGTCCCACTCGGGATCCGTGACTCACCCCTCCACTTT CASSVPLGIRDSPLHF
few TRBJ2-1 - TRBV7-2 TGTGCCAGCAGCTTAACGGGCTACAATGAGCAGTTCTTC CASSLTGYNEQFF
- TRBJ2-1 - TRBV6-2/TRBV6-3 TGTGCCAGCAGGGACCGGGACTGGGTTCGGCGGGATGAGCAGTTCTTC CASRDRDWVRRDEQFF
- TRBJ2-7 TRBD1 TRBV27 TGTGCCAGCCCCAGAGGGACAGGGAGGAACGAGCAGTACTTC CASPRGTGRNEQYF
- TRBJ1-2 TRBD1 TRBV2 TGTGCCAGCAGTGAAATTCTCGGGGACAGAGACTATGGCTACACCTTC CASSEILGDRDYGYTF
- TRBJ2-6 TRBD1 TRBV5-6 TGTGCCAGCAGCTTTCGACAGGGTAGCACTGGGGCCAACGTCCTGACTTTC CASSFRQGSTGANVLTF
- TRBJ2-1 - TRBV7-3 TGTGCCAGCAGCTTACGGGAAGGGGCCTTTCACTTCAATGAGCAGTTCTTC CASSLREGAFHFNEQFF
once TRBJ2-6 - TRBV18 TGTGCCAGCTCACCAATACAGCCCTCTGGGGCCAACGTCCTGACTTTC CASSPIQPSGANVLTF
- TRBJ1-6 - TRBV9 TGTGCCAGCAGCGTAGGACAGTATAATTCACCCCTCCACTTT CASSVGQYNSPLHF
few TRBJ1-2 TRBD1 TRBV10-3 TGTGCCACCACTACCACAGGGGTCTATGGCTACACCTTC CATTTTGVYGYTF
- TRBJ2-7 - TRBV20-1 TGCAGTGCTAGAGATCAAGCGAGGTACACCTACGAGCAGTACTTC CSARDQARYTYEQYF
- TRBJ1-5 - TRBV19 TGTGCCAGTAGTATAGATGGGGGGAGCAATCGGCCCCAGCATTTT CASSIDGGSNRPQHF
- TRBJ2-2 - TRBV18 TGTGCCAGCTCACCCCTAACAGGGACCGGGGAGCTGTTTTTT CASSPLTGTGELFF